This T cell receptor (beta chain) was obtained from a study of OX40 agonist ivuxolimab in advanced cancers. Overall study: The group had a mean age of around 60 years, ranged from about 20 to 79, and was just under 85% male. It was permissible to have had prior anti-PD-1, anti-PD-L1 or anti-CTLA-4 therapy, and around 40% had some. Findings and limits, study-wide: There were, on average, more expanded clones in CD8+ T cells than in CD4+. Some of the lowest clonal expansion was seen in partial responders at 0.1-3.0 mg/kg.

Sequencing was performed with immunoSEQ multiplex PCR; in TCRdb, only in-frame clones are kept and a portion is missing. The sample has more than 70,000 clones, approximately 82% seen once. This CDR3 comprises 16 residues. Trimming stripped 3 bases from V and 0 bases from J, with 14 bases between. Germline assignment: CDR1 MDHEN and CDR2 SYDVKM. Comments on this clone: Its target is unknown.

This receptor was identified in an adult with an advanced solid tumor such as melanoma, head and neck, liver or kidney cancer. The chain links TRBV28 to TRBJ1-1; D gene ambiguous. The material sequenced was CD4+ or CD8+ T cells sorted from blood, taken in a trial of the OX40 agonist ivuxolimab. In DNA form, the CDR3 reads TGTGCCAGCAGTTTGCCCCCCCAGGAAATGAACACTGAAGCTTTCTTT. This encodes CASSLPPQEMNTEAFF.